Below, 19 T cell receptor beta chains from the same sample are listed, as sequenced in a study of graft-versus-host responses after intestinal transplantation. Here immunoSEQ multiplex PCR was the method, and the copy in TCRdb shows in-frame clones only, minus some. The sample yields fewer than 30,000 clones, 70% to 90% seen once. Sequenced material: PBMCs, taken about 460 days after intestinal transplantation. These TCRs come from a human patient who received an intestinal transplant, so some T cells may come from the graft donor.

The chain has TRBV7-9 and TRBJ1-1, with TRBD1 as a possible D gene (5 bases). This CDR3 has 14 residues. CDR1 is SEHNR, CDR2 FQNEAQ, per germline (reference sequence). Between the trimmed V and J ends, which lost 2 bases and 3 bases, there was a span of 10 bases. The CDR3 region is CASSLPGDHTEAFF. CDR3 DNA sequence: TGTGCCAGCAGCTTACCCGGGGACCACACTGAAGCTTTCTTT.

The chain combines TRBV7-9 with TRBJ1-1, with 8 bases lining up with TRBD1. V gave up 2 bases and J gave up 1 base; unmatched junction bases: 3. The germline CDR1 and CDR2 sequences are SEHNR and FQNEAQ (reference sequence). The CDR3 loop spans 15 amino acids. The CDR3 sequence: CASSLRTGGNTEAFF. DNA of the CDR3: TGTGCCAGCAGCTTAAGAACAGGGGGGAACACTGAAGCTTTCTTT.

V usage is TRBV5-1 and J usage is TRBJ2-2; D is perhaps TRBD2 (5 bases). This CDR3 is built from 14 residues. V was clipped by 0 bases and J by 8 bases, with 11 bases between them. Germline CDR1 reads SGHRS; CDR2 reads YFSETQ. The DNA for the CDR3 is TGCGCCAGCAGCTTGGCCGGGAACTTAGGGGAGCTGTTTTTT. Translation gives CASSLAGNLGELFF.

V and J are TRBV25-1 and TRBJ2-2; D is unresolved. V shed 4 bases and J shed 6 bases, with 15 bases lying between them. The germline gives CDR1 MGHDK, CDR2 SYGVNS. CDR3 size: 15 residues. The chain's CDR3 is CASSVGVSISGELFF. The CDR3 DNA reads as TGTGCCAGCAGTGTCGGAGTTTCGATTTCCGGGGAGCTGTTTTTT.

The chain has TRBV28 and TRBJ1-2; D uncertain. Trimming removed 2 bases from V and 3 bases from J, with 10 bases in between. This CDR3 comprises 14 residues. CDR1 MDHEN and CDR2 SYDVKM come from the germline V gene. The CDR3 is CASSLLYKDYGYTF. For the CDR3, the DNA is TGTGCCAGCAGTTTACTTTACAAGGACTATGGCTACACCTTC.

The genes are TRBV4-1 and TRBJ1-3; 7 bases agree with TRBD1. The length of the CDR3 is 14 residues. Germline CDR1 reads MGHRA; CDR2 reads YSYEKL. J gave up 5 bases and V 4 bases, and 5 bases lay outside the gene matches. The CDR3 here is CASSPMTGRNTIYF. The CDR3, as DNA: TGCGCCAGCAGCCCGATGACAGGGCGAAACACCATATATTTT.

J is TRBJ1-2 and V is TRBV7-9, with unresolved D. V gave up 8 bases and J gave up 5 bases, with 9 bases separating them. The germline V gene encodes CDR1 SEHNR and CDR2 FQNEAQ (reference sequence). The CDR3 is 11 residues long. The CDR3: CASSGSYGYTF. CDR3 DNA sequence: TGTGCCAGCTCGGGGTCTTATGGCTACACCTTC.

V is TRBV28 and J is TRBJ2-2; a possible D gene is TRBD1 (6 bases). In germline, CDR1 is MDHEN, CDR2 SYDVKM. The CDR3 has 13 residues. The V end lost 10 bases, the J end lost 6 bases, and 15 bases lay between the germline ends. The CDR3 loop reads CATSDSGAGELFF. CDR3 coding DNA: TGTGCCACCTCGGACAGTGGGGCCGGGGAGCTGTTTTTT. The complete variable domain, with remaining parts taken from reference TRBV28 and TRBJ2-2, reads DVKVTQSSRYLVKRTGEKVFLECVQDMDHENMFWYRQDPGLGLRLIYFSYDVKMKEKGDIPEGYSVSREKKERFSLILESASTNQTSMYLCATSDSGAGELFFGEGSRLTVL.

The CDR3 protein is CASSYWQGENSPLHF. Here the CDR3 DNA reads TGTGCCAGCAGTTACTGGCAGGGGGAAAATTCACCCCTCCACTTT. V is TRBV6-6 and J is TRBJ1-6; TRBD1 agrees at 7 bases. This CDR3 spans 15 amino acids. After removal of 1 base from V and 7 bases from J, the junction contained 4 bases not matched to a gene. From germline, CDR1 is MNHNY and CDR2 SVGAGI (reference sequence).

The chain employs TRBV6-1 and TRBJ2-1; the match to TRBD2 covers 15 bases. Per germline, CDR1 MNHNS and CDR2 SASEGT. With 0 bases clipped from V and 2 bases from J, the junction kept 14 bases outside the gene matches. The CDR3 has 22 amino acids. The CDR3 sequence: CASSEAYPPGTSGRWAYNEQFF. The CDR3 region has the DNA TGTGCCAGCAGTGAAGCGTATCCGCCCGGGACTAGCGGGAGGTGGGCCTACAATGAGCAGTTCTTC.

The rearrangement joins TRBV19 to TRBJ2-4; 10 nucleotides line up with TRBD2. Germline-derived CDR1 and CDR2 are LNHDA and SQIVND (reference sequence). CDR3 length: 19 amino acids. Unmatched junction bases numbered 11, after V lost 3 bases and J lost 0 bases. Here the CDR3 DNA reads TGTGCCAGTAGTATTACCCTAGCGGGAGACTCGCTAGCCAAAAACATTCAGTACTTC. Protein product: CASSITLAGDSLAKNIQYF.

The table lists this clone with a count of one. This chain connects TRBV30 to TRBJ2-4; no reliable D call. Germline V gene sequence: CDR1 GTSNPN, CDR2 SVGIG (reference sequence). This CDR3 contains 14 residues. The V and J ends lost 3 bases and 2 bases respectively, with 11 bases between them. The CDR3 reads CAWRGPHSKNIQYF. CDR3 DNA sequence: TGTGCCTGGAGAGGGCCCCATTCCAAAAACATTCAGTACTTC.

To note about this clone: A single base separates this from a much larger clone, so it may be a read error. This chain connects TRBV6-6 to TRBJ2-7, with D unclear. The V gene lost 0 bases and the J gene lost 4 bases, with 10 bases spanning the gap. This CDR3 contains 14 residues. Germline values: CDR1 MNHNY, CDR2 SVGAGI (reference sequence). The CDR3, as DNA: TGTGCCAGCAGTTACTCGGGCCCCAGGTACGAGCAGTACTTC. Translating it yields CASSYSGPRYEQYF.

The chain combines TRBV9 with TRBJ2-7; D might be TRBD2 (6 bases). Trimming stripped 0 bases from V and 5 bases from J, with 15 bases between. In germline, CDR1 is SGDLS, CDR2 YYNGEE. The CDR3 has 15 amino acids. The CDR3 reads CASSVEGRDSDEQYF. The DNA of the CDR3 is TGTGCCAGCAGCGTAGAGGGCAGGGACTCGGACGAGCAGTACTTC.

This chain uses TRBV6-5 with TRBJ1-2; 7 nucleotides match TRBD1. Germline trimming cut 4 bases from V and 0 bases from J; bases unmatched to any gene: 2. The germline V gene has CDR1 MNHEY and CDR2 SVGAGI. The CDR3 sequence is 14 residues long. DNA of the CDR3: TGTGCCAGCAGTTCTCAGGGGGCTAACTATGGCTACACCTTC. The encoded protein is CASSSQGANYGYTF.

The J gene is TRBJ2-1, the V gene TRBV30; D is perhaps TRBD2 (5 bases). Germline V CDR1 and CDR2: GTSNPN, SVGIG (reference sequence). The V end was cut by 8 bases, the J end by 0 bases, with 14 bases between. This CDR3 region has 14 residues. CDR3 protein: CAGSGASSYNEQFF. CDR3 DNA: TGTGCCGGCAGCGGAGCCAGCTCCTACAATGAGCAGTTCTTC.

The chain employs TRBV5-6 and TRBJ1-1, with 9 nucleotides matching TRBD1. Germline CDR1 and CDR2: SGHDT and YYEEEE. The CDR3 length is 13 residues. V was clipped by 0 bases and J by 8 bases; unmatched bases: 2. Here the CDR3 DNA reads TGTGCCAGCAGCTTGGGGACAGGGGAAGAAGCTTTCTTT. Translated, it gives CASSLGTGEEAFF.

The chain recombines TRBV14 with TRBJ1-1; 9 bases match TRBD1. Per the germline V gene, CDR1 is SGHDN and CDR2 is FVKESK. This CDR3 contains 16 residues. The ends lost 3 bases at V and 4 bases at J; junction bases unmatched: 9. In nucleotides, the CDR3 is TGTGCCAGCAGCCAGGGTCCCGACAGGGGGACCACTGAAGCTTTCTTT. It translates to CASSQGPDRGTTEAFF.

The V gene is TRBV7-6, the J gene TRBJ2-3; the match to TRBD1 covers 9 bases. Looked up from germline, CDR1 is SGHVS and CDR2 is FNYEAQ. Trimming at V came to 3 bases and at J to 4 bases, leaving 8 bases not matched to a gene. The CDR3 has 16 residues. The CDR3 loop reads CASSLAGTGRSDTQYF. Here the CDR3 DNA reads TGTGCCAGCAGCTTGGCCGGGACAGGGAGGTCAGATACGCAGTATTTT.